This T cell receptor beta chain is drawn from a study of radiation and T cells in renal cell carcinoma (dated by TCRdb to 2018 to 2020). Regarding the complete study: Samples came from a clinical trial, in which primary renal cell carcinomas received 15 Gy stereotactic body radiation therapy followed by nephrectomy 4 weeks later. TCR beta sequencing covered some 55 samples in total, comprising around 25 tumors and around 27 peripheral blood samples. A total of 4 million to 5 million unique CDR3 nucleotide sequences, encoding roughly 3,000,000 unique CDR3 amino acid sequences, were found across all 55 or so samples. On the study overall, not on this receptor specifically: Blood repertoire dynamics were not followed beyond 4 weeks after treatment. Because no pretreatment tumor biopsies were available, whether clonotypes were present in the tumor at baseline could not be determined. Because the trial had a single-armed design, the trial could not examine how radiation dose or scheduling affected the TCR repertoire. In blood, the top tumor clonotypes increased from baseline to 2 weeks after radiation and then shrank by 4 weeks, which suggests a temporary expansion of tumor-resident clones.

TCR beta libraries were generated from genomic DNA with the immunoSEQ kit, following the manufacturer's recommendations. To prepare libraries, a first multiplex PCR with proprietary primers was run, followed by a second PCR that added unique barcodes, and a bead cleanup was done after each round. Each sample batch included a kit-provided positive control reaction and a negative control reaction. The final libraries were assessed on an Agilent 4200 TapeStation D1000 ScreenTape, pooled by volume, and quantified by qPCR. An Illumina NextSeq500 fitted with a MidOutput 150-cycle cartridge performed the sequencing, running 156 Read1 cycles and 15 Index1 cycles with the kit's custom primers. The pooled library was loaded at approximately 1 pM with an approximately 18% PhiX control spike-in. Per the authors' processing: Vendor-processed data were analyzed in R, and a clonotype was defined as all T cells sharing the same CDR3 nucleotide sequence. For clone abundance analyses, frequencies were normalized to the 10,000 most abundant clones per sample. Public T cell clones, which averaged fewer than five per sample, were removed prior to analysis. Tumor-enriched and baseline blood-enriched clonotypes were defined by at least a 32-fold difference in abundance between compartments. Clonotypes expanded or contracted between blood time points were identified with a beta-binomial differential abundance model. Tumor-blood repertoire similarity was measured with the Baroni-Urbani and Buser coefficient, and group comparisons used two-tailed Wilcoxon tests in R. What TCRdb holds here is the immuneACCESS table cut down to in-frame rearrangements. Part of the clones is not present; checked against another copy, under half of the missing clones reflect an unresolved V gene, and the others are unexplained. The V and J calls and clone size are taken from that table; D and trimming were inferred from the DNA. The sample yields some 100,000 clones; 82% were counted once. Jointly, the top ten make up approximately 6.4% of the sample.

The intended sense of this specimen's time point label: baseline pretreatment blood. Reading the label with the study, this specimen's treatment or condition is: 15 Gy SBRT to primary tumor, nephrectomy 4 weeks later. To follow tumor-enriched clonotypes, peripheral blood was collected serially from radiation-treated patients at baseline and again at 2 weeks and 4 weeks after SBRT. Every patient had renal cell carcinoma of clear cell pathology. Genomic DNA for TCR sequencing was prepared using the QIAamp DNA Blood Mini Kit (Qiagen). Samples were included in the analyses only if all quality control checks were passed. This clone was detected only once. Its antigen remains unidentified. No base-level quality is on record; no much larger clone is a single base apart. CDR1 WSHSY and CDR2 SAAADI are derived from the germline V gene. Between the V and J ends, shortened by 11 bases and 2 bases respectively, the junction contains 10 bases. Reading from cysteine to phenylalanine, the CDR3 counts 12 amino acids. The only DNA kept is the CDR3, 36 bases in frame from the first base.

The TCR sequence derives from a man in his sixties with renal cell carcinoma. Recombination connected TRBV10-2 to TRBJ2-1; perhaps TRBD2 is the D gene, with 5 bases matching. The sequencing here drew on blood, taken from a patient whose treatment included radiotherapy and nephrectomy. CDR3 reads: CAASGTYNEQFF. The DNA is TGCGCCGCCAGCGGAACCTACAATGAGCAGTTCTTC.